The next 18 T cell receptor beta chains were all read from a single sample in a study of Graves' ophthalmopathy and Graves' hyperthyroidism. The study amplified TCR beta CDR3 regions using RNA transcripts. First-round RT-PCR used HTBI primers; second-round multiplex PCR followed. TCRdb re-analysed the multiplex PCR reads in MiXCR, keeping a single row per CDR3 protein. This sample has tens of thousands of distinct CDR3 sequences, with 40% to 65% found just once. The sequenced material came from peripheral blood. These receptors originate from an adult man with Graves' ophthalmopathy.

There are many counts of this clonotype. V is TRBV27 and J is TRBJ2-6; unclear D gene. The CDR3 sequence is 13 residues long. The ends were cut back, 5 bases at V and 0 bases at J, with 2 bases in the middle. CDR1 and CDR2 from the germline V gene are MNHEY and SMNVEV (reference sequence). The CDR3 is CASSPSGANVLTF. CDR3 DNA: TGTGCCAGCAGTCCCTCTGGGGCCAACGTCCTGACTTTC.

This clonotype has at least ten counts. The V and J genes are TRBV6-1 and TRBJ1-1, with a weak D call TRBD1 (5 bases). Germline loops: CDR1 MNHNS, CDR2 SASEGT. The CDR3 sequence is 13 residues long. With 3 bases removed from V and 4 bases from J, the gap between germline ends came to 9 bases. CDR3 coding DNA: TGTGCCAGCAGTGACAATAGGGGCACTGAAGCTTTCTTT. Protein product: CASSDNRGTEAFF.

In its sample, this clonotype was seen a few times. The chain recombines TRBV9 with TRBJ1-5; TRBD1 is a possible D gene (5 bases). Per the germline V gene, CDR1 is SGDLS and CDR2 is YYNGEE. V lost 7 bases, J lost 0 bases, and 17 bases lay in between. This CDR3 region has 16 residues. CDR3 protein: CASSPTGLGSNQPQHF. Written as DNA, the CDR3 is TGTGCCAGCTCACCCACGGGACTAGGTAGCAATCAGCCCCAGCATTTT. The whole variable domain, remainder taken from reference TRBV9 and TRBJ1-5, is DSGVTQTPKHLITATGQRVTLRCSPRSGDLSVYWYQQSLDQGLQFLIQYYNGEERAKGNILERFSAQQFPDLHSELNLSSLELGDSALYFCASSPTGLGSNQPQHFGDGTRLSIL.

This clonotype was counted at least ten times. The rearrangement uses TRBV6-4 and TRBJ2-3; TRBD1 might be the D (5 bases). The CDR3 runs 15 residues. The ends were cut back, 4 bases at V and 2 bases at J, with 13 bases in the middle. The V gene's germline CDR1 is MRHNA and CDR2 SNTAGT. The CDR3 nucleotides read TGTGCCAGCAGTGTAAGGGGTGGGAACACAGATACGCAGTATTTT. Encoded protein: CASSVRGGNTDTQYF.

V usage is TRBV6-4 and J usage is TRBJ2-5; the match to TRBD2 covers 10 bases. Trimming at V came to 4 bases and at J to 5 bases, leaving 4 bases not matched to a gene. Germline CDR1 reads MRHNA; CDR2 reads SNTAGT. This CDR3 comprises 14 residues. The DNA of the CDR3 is TGTGCCAGCAGTGGACTAGCGGGTGCCGAGACCCAGTACTTC. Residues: CASSGLAGAETQYF.

The CDR3 protein is CASTSGTVARDTQYF. The CDR3 nucleotides read TGTGCCAGCACCAGCGGGACCGTTGCTAGGGATACGCAGTATTTT. This chain uses TRBV2 with TRBJ2-3; 7 bases are a match to TRBD2. The germline V gene has CDR1 SNHLY and CDR2 FYNNEI. The CDR3 has 15 residues. V shed 7 bases, J shed 6 bases, and the junction held 13 bases outside the gene matches.

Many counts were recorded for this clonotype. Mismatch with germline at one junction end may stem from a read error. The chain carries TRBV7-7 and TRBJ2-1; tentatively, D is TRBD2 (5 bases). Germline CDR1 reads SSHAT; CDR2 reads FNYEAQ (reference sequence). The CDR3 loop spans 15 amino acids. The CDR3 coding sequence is TGTGCTAGCAGCCCTTGGAGCGGCTCCTACAATGAGCAGTTCTTC. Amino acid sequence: CASSPWSGSYNEQFF.

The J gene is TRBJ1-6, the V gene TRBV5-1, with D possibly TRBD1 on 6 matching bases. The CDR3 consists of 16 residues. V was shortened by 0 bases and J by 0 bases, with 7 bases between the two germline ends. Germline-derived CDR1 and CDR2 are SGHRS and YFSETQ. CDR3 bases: TGCGCCAGCAGCTTGGGACAGGTCTCCTATAATTCACCCCTCCACTTT. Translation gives CASSLGQVSYNSPLHF.

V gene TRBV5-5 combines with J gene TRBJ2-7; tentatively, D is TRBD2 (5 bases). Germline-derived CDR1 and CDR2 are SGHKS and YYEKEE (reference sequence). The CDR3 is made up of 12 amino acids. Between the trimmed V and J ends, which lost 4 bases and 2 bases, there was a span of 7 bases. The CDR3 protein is CASSAGAYEQYF. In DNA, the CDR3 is TGTGCCAGCAGCGCCGGGGCCTACGAGCAGTACTTC.

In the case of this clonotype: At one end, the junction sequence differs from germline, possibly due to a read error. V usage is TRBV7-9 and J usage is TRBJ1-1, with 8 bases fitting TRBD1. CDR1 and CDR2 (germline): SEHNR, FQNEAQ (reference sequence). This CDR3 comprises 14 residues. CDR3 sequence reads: CASSLGDRNTEALF. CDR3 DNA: TGTGCCAGCAGCTTAGGGGACAGGAACACTGAAGCTCTCTTT.

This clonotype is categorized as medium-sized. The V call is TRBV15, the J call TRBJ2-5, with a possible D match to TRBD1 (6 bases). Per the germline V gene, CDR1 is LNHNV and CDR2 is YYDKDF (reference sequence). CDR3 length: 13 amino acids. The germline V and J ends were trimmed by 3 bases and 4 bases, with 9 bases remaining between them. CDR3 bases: TGTGCCACCAGCAGGGCAGGGGTAGAGACCCAGTACTTC. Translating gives CATSRAGVETQYF.

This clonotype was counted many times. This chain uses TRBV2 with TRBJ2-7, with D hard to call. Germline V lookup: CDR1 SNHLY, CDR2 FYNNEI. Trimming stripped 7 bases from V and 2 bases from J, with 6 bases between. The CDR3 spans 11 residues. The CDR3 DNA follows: TGTGCCAGCACCGCCCCCTACGAGCAGTACTTC. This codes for CASTAPYEQYF.

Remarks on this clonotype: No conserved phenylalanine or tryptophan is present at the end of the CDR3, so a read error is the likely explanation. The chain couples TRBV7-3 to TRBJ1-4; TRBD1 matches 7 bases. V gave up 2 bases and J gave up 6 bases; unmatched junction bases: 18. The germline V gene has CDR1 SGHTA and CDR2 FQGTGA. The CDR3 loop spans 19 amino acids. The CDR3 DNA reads TGTGCCAGCAGCTTACAGGACAGGCCGGGGGAGAAGTTGGATGAAAAACTGTTTCTT. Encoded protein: CASSLQDRPGEKLDEKLFL.

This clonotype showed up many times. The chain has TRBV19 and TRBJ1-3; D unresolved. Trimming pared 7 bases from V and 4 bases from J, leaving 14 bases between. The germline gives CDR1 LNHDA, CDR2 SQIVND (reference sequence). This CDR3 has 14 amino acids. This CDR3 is CASTTLPLGNTIYF. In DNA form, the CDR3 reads TGTGCCAGTACTACCCTACCCCTCGGAAACACCATATATTTT.

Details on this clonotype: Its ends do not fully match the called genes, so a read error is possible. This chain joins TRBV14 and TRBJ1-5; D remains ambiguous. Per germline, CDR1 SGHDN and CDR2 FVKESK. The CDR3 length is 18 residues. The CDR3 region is CASSQDRHRYYSNQPRHF. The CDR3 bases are TGTGCCAGCAGCCAAGACCGGCACAGATATTATAGCAATCAGCCCCGGCATTTT.

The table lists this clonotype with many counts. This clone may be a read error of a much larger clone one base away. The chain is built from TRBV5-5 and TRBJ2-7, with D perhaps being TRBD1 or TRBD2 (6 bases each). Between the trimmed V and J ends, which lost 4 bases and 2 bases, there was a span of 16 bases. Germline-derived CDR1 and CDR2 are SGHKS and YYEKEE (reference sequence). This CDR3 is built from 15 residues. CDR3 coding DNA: TGTGCCAGCAGCAGGACGGTGGGGGGCGCCTACGAGCAGTACTTC. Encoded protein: CASSRTVGGAYEQYF. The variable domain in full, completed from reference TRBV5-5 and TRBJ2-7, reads DAGVTQSPTHLIKTRGQQVTLRCSPISGHKSVSWYQQVLGQGPQFIFQYYEKEERGRGNFPDRFSARQFPNYSSELNVNALLLGDSALYLCASSRTVGGAYEQYFGPGTRLTVT.

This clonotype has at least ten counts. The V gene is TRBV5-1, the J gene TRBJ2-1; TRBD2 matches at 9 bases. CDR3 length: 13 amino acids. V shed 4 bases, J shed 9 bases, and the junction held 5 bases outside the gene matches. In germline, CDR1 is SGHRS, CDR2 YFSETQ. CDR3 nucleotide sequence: TGCGCCAGCAGCGAGACTAGCGGCACTGAGCAGTTCTTC. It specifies CASSETSGTEQFF.

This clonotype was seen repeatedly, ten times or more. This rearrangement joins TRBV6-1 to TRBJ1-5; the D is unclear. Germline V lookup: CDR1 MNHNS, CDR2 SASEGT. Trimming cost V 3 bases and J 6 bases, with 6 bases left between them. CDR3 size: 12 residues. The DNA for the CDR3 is TGTGCCAGCAGTGAGGCAGGTCAGCCCCAGCATTTT. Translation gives CASSEAGQPQHF.